These T cell receptor beta chains were read from a single sample in a study of CD8+ T cells in alopecia areata. Method: immunoSEQ multiplex PCR; TCRdb's copy keeps in-frame clones and lacks some. The sample includes more than 150,000 clones, 45% to 75% of them seen just once. The material sequenced was CD4+ T cells sorted from blood, taken at week 4, from a patient treated with tofacitinib. Receptors were obtained from a human donor with alopecia areata. CDR3s include the opening cysteine and the closing phenylalanine or tryptophan. D genes are given only for firm matches. Clone size is stated in some rows and not others, as once, few, many or a class when expanded.

j_call: TRBJ1-5; v_call: TRBV4-2; d_call: -; clone_size: once; cdr3_nt: TGTGCCAGCAGCCCCGGGGGCCGGGATCAGCCCCAGCATTTT; cdr3_aa: CASSPGGRDQPQHF
j_call: TRBJ2-7; v_call: TRBV28; d_call: TRBD1; clone_size: -; cdr3_nt: TGTGCCAGCAACTATCCACCGGGACAGGGGGCGGGGGAGCAGTACTTC; cdr3_aa: CASNYPPGQGAGEQYF
j_call: TRBJ2-5; v_call: TRBV7-6; d_call: -; clone_size: few; cdr3_nt: TGTGCCAGCAGCTTAGAGGGTTGGGAGACCCAGTACTTC; cdr3_aa: CASSLEGWETQYF
j_call: TRBJ1-5; v_call: TRBV19; d_call: -; clone_size: -; cdr3_nt: TGTGCCGTCGGACCCAGGGGCTTTTACAATCAGCCCCAGCATTTT; cdr3_aa: CAVGPRGFYNQPQHF
j_call: TRBJ1-1; v_call: TRBV29-1; d_call: -; clone_size: -; cdr3_nt: TGCAGCGTTGAAGGGACACCGAACACTGAAGCTTTCTTT; cdr3_aa: CSVEGTPNTEAFF
j_call: TRBJ1-4; v_call: TRBV25-1; d_call: -; clone_size: -; cdr3_nt: TGTGCCAGCAGTGCCCCCTTTCCTGAAAAACTGTTTTTT; cdr3_aa: CASSAPFPEKLFF
j_call: TRBJ2-7; v_call: TRBV29-1; d_call: -; clone_size: -; cdr3_nt: TGCAGCGTTGAAGGAGGAGGGCAGGGGGGTACCGGGGTGTACTACGAGCAGTACTTC; cdr3_aa: CSVEGGGQGGTGVYYEQYF
j_call: TRBJ2-3; v_call: TRBV5-6; d_call: -; clone_size: -; cdr3_nt: TGTGCCAGCAGCTACCTACTGAGCACAGATACGCAGTATTTT; cdr3_aa: CASSYLLSTDTQYF
j_call: TRBJ2-3; v_call: TRBV29-1; d_call: -; clone_size: -; cdr3_nt: TGCAGCGTGATTTGGATAGCGGCCCCCACAGATACGCAGTATTTT; cdr3_aa: CSVIWIAAPTDTQYF
j_call: TRBJ2-2; v_call: TRBV5-1; d_call: TRBD1; clone_size: few; cdr3_nt: TGCGCCAGCAGCTTGGGGCTGGGACAGGCCCACACCGGGGAGCTGTTTTTT; cdr3_aa: CASSLGLGQAHTGELFF
j_call: TRBJ1-5; v_call: TRBV4-2; d_call: -; clone_size: -; cdr3_nt: TGTGCCAGCAGCCAAGTCCCCGGTGATCAGCCCCAGCATTTT; cdr3_aa: CASSQVPGDQPQHF
j_call: TRBJ1-1; v_call: TRBV10-3; d_call: -; clone_size: few; cdr3_nt: TGTGCCATCAGTCAAGGGGTGACCCCAGAAGCTTTCTTT; cdr3_aa: CAISQGVTPEAFF
j_call: TRBJ2-1; v_call: TRBV30; d_call: -; clone_size: -; cdr3_nt: TGTGCCTGGAGCCTAAGGAATGAGCAGTTCTTC; cdr3_aa: CAWSLRNEQFF
j_call: TRBJ1-1; v_call: TRBV10-3; d_call: -; clone_size: few; cdr3_nt: TGTGCCATCATGAAGCGACTTGGAACCCACAATGAAGCTTTCTTT; cdr3_aa: CAIMKRLGTHNEAFF
j_call: TRBJ2-2; v_call: TRBV30; d_call: -; clone_size: -; cdr3_nt: TGTGCCTGGAATGGAGGGGTGGGGGACACCGGGGAGCTGTTTTTT; cdr3_aa: CAWNGGVGDTGELFF
j_call: TRBJ2-5; v_call: TRBV29-1; d_call: -; clone_size: -; cdr3_nt: TGCAGCGTTGAGAACCAGTCAGAAGAGACCCAGTACTTC; cdr3_aa: CSVENQSEETQYF
j_call: TRBJ1-2; v_call: TRBV13; d_call: -; clone_size: -; cdr3_nt: TGTGCCAGCAGCTTTCGGATTGGGGTCTATGGCTACACCTTC; cdr3_aa: CASSFRIGVYGYTF
j_call: TRBJ2-7; v_call: TRBV15; d_call: TRBD1; clone_size: -; cdr3_nt: TGTGCCACCAGCAGAGTTGTCGGACAGGGGGCCTACGAGCAGTACTTC; cdr3_aa: CATSRVVGQGAYEQYF
j_call: TRBJ2-6; v_call: TRBV18; d_call: -; clone_size: few; cdr3_nt: TGTGCCAGCTCACCAACAGGAAGCTCTGGGGCCAACGTCCTGACTTTC; cdr3_aa: CASSPTGSSGANVLTF
j_call: TRBJ2-5; v_call: TRBV29-1; d_call: -; clone_size: -; cdr3_nt: TGCAGCGCCCGGGGGAGTTTCCAAGAGACCCAGTACTTC; cdr3_aa: CSARGSFQETQYF
j_call: TRBJ2-1; v_call: TRBV30; d_call: TRBD2; clone_size: -; cdr3_nt: TGTGCCTGGAGAGGCGGTTTAGCGGGGGGGCCGGTTAGTGAGCAGTTCTTC; cdr3_aa: CAWRGGLAGGPVSEQFF
j_call: TRBJ1-1; v_call: TRBV14; d_call: -; clone_size: -; cdr3_nt: TGTGCCAGCAGCCAAGTTGTCGGCTCCTTGAACACTGAAGCTTTCTTT; cdr3_aa: CASSQVVGSLNTEAFF
j_call: TRBJ2-1; v_call: TRBV5-4; d_call: TRBD2; clone_size: -; cdr3_nt: TGTGCCAGCAGCTCGGGACTAGCGGGGGGCGTAGGGCAGTTCTTC; cdr3_aa: CASSSGLAGGVGQFF
j_call: TRBJ1-2; v_call: TRBV29-1; d_call: TRBD1; clone_size: -; cdr3_nt: TGCAGCGTCCGCACAGGGGGCCCTGGCTACACCTTC; cdr3_aa: CSVRTGGPGYTF
j_call: TRBJ2-3; v_call: TRBV29-1; d_call: TRBD1; clone_size: -; cdr3_nt: TGCAGCGTTGATGGGCCCCGGGACAGGGGGCCCACAGATACGCAGTATTTT; cdr3_aa: CSVDGPRDRGPTDTQYF
j_call: TRBJ1-5; v_call: TRBV28; d_call: -; clone_size: -; cdr3_nt: TGTGCCAGCACCAGCAATCCGCAACGGTTCCTTACTGGCCCCCAGCATTTT; cdr3_aa: CASTSNPQRFLTGPQHF
j_call: TRBJ1-1; v_call: TRBV29-1; d_call: -; clone_size: -; cdr3_nt: TGCAGCGTCCTGCGGTTGCTTTCGAACACTGAAGCTTTCTTT; cdr3_aa: CSVLRLLSNTEAFF
j_call: TRBJ1-4; v_call: TRBV14; d_call: -; clone_size: -; cdr3_nt: TGTGCCAGCAGCCAAGGGACCTACCCTAATGAAAAACTGTTTTTT; cdr3_aa: CASSQGTYPNEKLFF
j_call: TRBJ1-1; v_call: TRBV5-6; d_call: -; clone_size: -; cdr3_nt: TGTGCCAGCAGCTTAGGAGCGAACACTGAAGCTTTCTTT; cdr3_aa: CASSLGANTEAFF